These 3 T cell receptor beta chains originate from one sample sequenced in a study of T cells in Graves' hyperthyroidism and ophthalmopathy (dated by TCRdb to the late 2010s). The method behind the library was multiplex PCR. TCRdb records Illumina HiSeq 2000 as the sequencer. Amplification of TCR beta CDR3 regions was carried out from RNA transcripts. For the first round of RT-PCR on the TCR CDR3, the HTBI primer set was used together with the Qiagen OneStep RT-PCR kit. TCRdb reprocessing: public reads trimmed at Q25 with fastp, clones called with MiXCR, in-frame beta chains kept. Identical CDR3 protein sequences are pooled into one entry, listed with their most common genes and DNA. The sample table contains approximately 370,000 distinct CDR3 sequences; only one count was recorded for approximately 15% of them. Clones ranked in the top ten supply approximately 29% of the sample. The source material was blood. The receptors come from a woman aged 25 to 39 with Graves' hyperthyroidism.

This clonotype showed up just a few times. J is TRBJ2-3 and V is TRBV20-1; 13 bases fit TRBD2. There are 19 residues in the CDR3. V lost 5 bases, J lost 10 bases, and 24 bases stayed unmatched. In germline, CDR1 is DFQATT, CDR2 SNEGSKA (reference sequence). CDR3 coding DNA: TGCAGTGCTGCCGGGACTAGCGGGACCCGAACCGCATCTCCCGGTTCGCAGTATTTT. It specifies CSAAGTSGTRTASPGSQYF.

This clonotype was detected ten times or more. J is TRBJ2-5 and V is TRBV12-3 or TRBV12-4, with unresolved D. V shed 3 bases and J shed 1 base, with 6 bases lying between them. The CDR3 is 13 residues long. CDR3 DNA sequence: TGTGCCAGCAGTTTGTATAGCCAAGAGACCCAGTACTTC. This codes for CASSLYSQETQYF.

CDR3 loop: CSARWTSGALNEQFF. The CDR3 DNA follows: TGCAGTGCTAGATGGACTAGCGGGGCTCTTAATGAGCAGTTCTTC. The J gene is TRBJ2-1, the V gene TRBV20-1, with 12 bases lining up with TRBD2. There are 15 residues in the CDR3. Germline CDR1 and CDR2: DFQATT and SNEGSKA (reference sequence). V lost 2 bases to trimming and J lost 7 bases; unmatched junction nucleotides: 6.